These 26 T cell receptor beta chains originate from one sample sequenced in a study of blood T cell repertoires in COVID-19. Measured with immunoSEQ multiplex PCR; TCRdb has only the in-frame clones, and not every one. Among about 230,000 clones listed, about 85% were seen once. Sequences were obtained from peripheral blood. These receptors were collected from a woman older than 75 with acute or convalescent COVID-19.

The V call is TRBV27, the J call TRBJ2-1, with 11 bases matching TRBD2. Germline CDR1 is MNHEY and CDR2 is SMNVEV (reference sequence). The CDR3 length is 17 residues. The ends lost 3 bases at V and 0 bases at J; junction bases unmatched: 4. The CDR3 spells CASSFLAGGSSYNEQFF. The CDR3 region has the DNA TGTGCCAGCAGTTTTCTAGCGGGGGGCAGCTCCTACAATGAGCAGTTCTTC.

V gene TRBV15 combines with J gene TRBJ1-5, with 7 nucleotides matching TRBD1. CDR1 and CDR2 (germline): LNHNV, YYDKDF (reference sequence). This CDR3 comprises 16 residues. V gave up 4 bases and J gave up 2 bases; unmatched junction bases: 8. CDR3 region: CATSTADRARNQPQHF. The CDR3 nucleotides read TGTGCCACCAGCACCGCAGACAGGGCACGCAATCAGCCCCAGCATTTT. Combining the CDR3 with reference TRBV15 and TRBJ1-5 gives the whole variable domain DAMVIQNPRYQVTQFGKPVTLSCSQTLNHNVMYWYQQKSSQAPKLLFHYYDKDFNNEADTPDNFQSRRPNTSFCFLDIRSPGLGDTAMYLCATSTADRARNQPQHFGDGTRLSIL.

The CDR3 bases are TGTGCCAGCAGGTCTGTCGGGACTAAGGACAATGAGCAGTTCTTC. This gives the protein CASRSVGTKDNEQFF. V and J are TRBV7-3 and TRBJ2-1, with 7 nucleotides matching TRBD2. Germline assignment: CDR1 SGHTA and CDR2 FQGTGA. CDR3 length equals 15 residues. The V and J ends lost 6 bases and 5 bases, in that order; junction bases with no gene match: 10.

This clone turned up a few times. The chain has TRBV7-9 and TRBJ2-3; 14 bases match TRBD2. Germline loops: CDR1 SEHNR, CDR2 FQNEAQ (reference sequence). V gave up 5 bases and J gave up 4 bases; unmatched junction bases: 5. This CDR3 comprises 16 residues. The CDR3 loop is CASSTPGLAGADTQYF. The CDR3 DNA reads TGTGCCAGCAGCACCCCGGGACTAGCGGGAGCAGATACGCAGTATTTT.

This rearrangement joins TRBV27 to TRBJ2-7; D is uncertain. This CDR3 contains 15 residues. V was clipped by 0 bases and J by 3 bases, with 12 bases between them. Germline V CDR1 and CDR2: MNHEY, SMNVEV (reference sequence). In nucleotides, the CDR3 is TGTGCCAGCAGTTTATCCCGGTCCCCAGGCTACGAGCAGTACTTC. Amino acid sequence: CASSLSRSPGYEQYF.

The genes are TRBV5-6 and TRBJ2-4; D unresolved. The germline CDR1 and CDR2 sequences are SGHDT and YYEEEE. V dropped 2 bases and J dropped 1 base, with 13 bases sitting between them. The CDR3 spans 16 residues. CDR3 DNA: TGTGCCAGCAGCTTCTACAGTGCCGTCGCCAAAAACATTCAGTACTTC. It codes for CASSFYSAVAKNIQYF.

The chain links TRBV6-4 to TRBJ1-2; 8 bases match TRBD1. V lost 2 bases and J lost 2; bases outside the gene matches: 7. Germline CDR1 and CDR2: MRHNA and SNTAGT. This CDR3 spans 16 amino acids. CDR3 protein: CASSDHRTGGNYGYTF. The CDR3 DNA is TGTGCCAGCAGTGACCACCGAACAGGGGGAAACTATGGCTACACCTTC.

The chain couples TRBV18 to TRBJ2-7; TRBD1 is a possible D gene (6 bases). The CDR3 contains 13 residues. Germline CDR1 KGHSH, CDR2 LQKENI. Trimming stripped 4 bases from V and 5 bases from J, with 12 bases between. This chain's CDR3 is CASSQNRADEQYF. The CDR3 nucleotides read TGTGCCAGCTCACAAAACAGGGCGGACGAGCAGTACTTC.

A remark on this clone: The junction differs from germline at one of its ends, possibly a read error. The chain recombines TRBV6-5 with TRBJ2-2; maybe TRBD2 (6 bases). Germline assignment: CDR1 MNHEY and CDR2 SVGAGI. This CDR3 contains 15 residues. This CDR3 reads CASSFGGANTGELFF. As DNA, the CDR3 is TGTGCCAGCAGCTTCGGAGGGGCGAATACCGGGGAGCTGTTTTTT.

This rearrangement joins TRBV2 to TRBJ2-5, with 7 nucleotides matching TRBD1. The CDR3 covers 15 residues. From germline, CDR1 is SNHLY and CDR2 FYNNEI. With 2 bases clipped from V and 2 bases from J, the junction kept 5 bases outside the gene matches. CDR3 sequence (DNA): TGTGCCAGCAGTGAACACCCGGACAGGCAAGAGACCCAGTACTTC. Its translation is CASSEHPDRQETQYF. The complete variable domain, with remaining parts taken from reference TRBV2 and TRBJ2-5, reads EPEVTQTPSHQVTQMGQEVILRCVPISNHLYFYWYRQILGQKVEFLVSFYNNEISEKSEIFDDQFSVERPDGSNFTLKIRSTKLEDSAMYFCASSEHPDRQETQYFGPGTRLLVL.

J is TRBJ1-4 and V is TRBV7-9; 11 nucleotides align to TRBD1. CDR3 length equals 15 residues. V gave up 5 bases and J gave up 8 bases; unmatched junction bases: 7. CDR1 is SEHNR, CDR2 FQNEAQ, per germline (reference sequence). CDR3 amino acids: CASSGRDRGREKLFF. For the CDR3, the DNA is TGTGCCAGCAGCGGTCGGGACAGGGGGAGGGAAAAACTGTTTTTT.

This chain uses TRBV10-2 with TRBJ2-3; 8 bases are shared with TRBD2. The CDR3 has 16 amino acids. Germline V CDR1 and CDR2: WSHSY, SAAADI. The V and J ends lost 4 bases and 0 bases, in that order; junction bases with no gene match: 6. The CDR3 DNA is TGCGCCAGCAGTGTCCGTAGCGGGATAAGCACAGATACGCAGTATTTT. Amino acid sequence: CASSVRSGISTDTQYF.

The gene calls are TRBV6-5 and TRBJ2-7; 8 bases align to TRBD1. The CDR3 contains 14 residues. V was clipped by 2 bases and J by 7 bases; unmatched bases: 7. Germline V gene sequence: CDR1 MNHEY, CDR2 SVGAGI. The CDR3 spells CASSYGRGLDEQYF. Here the CDR3 DNA reads TGTGCCAGCAGTTACGGCAGGGGGCTTGATGAGCAGTACTTC.

The CDR3, as DNA: TGTGCCAGCAGCTTAGCGCTAGCAGGCGATGAGCAGTTCTTC. Translated: CASSLALAGDEQFF. V and J are TRBV7-9 and TRBJ2-1, with D maybe TRBD2 (5 bases). Germline V gene data show CDR1 as SEHNR and CDR2 as FQNEAQ (reference sequence). The V and J ends lost 0 bases and 8 bases respectively, with 11 bases between them. The CDR3 spans 14 residues.

This clone has a single count. This sample includes further DNA sequences coding for the same CDR3. The V and J genes are TRBV25-1 and TRBJ1-2; perhaps TRBD1 as D (5 bases). The CDR3 sequence is 13 residues long. Between the trimmed V and J ends, which lost 3 bases and 2 bases, there was a span of 7 bases. Germline-derived CDR1 and CDR2 are MGHDK and SYGVNS. In DNA, the CDR3 is TGTGCCAGCAGTGACCAGGGCAACTATGGCTACACCTTC. It yields the protein CASSDQGNYGYTF.

V is TRBV6-5 and J is TRBJ1-5; D possibly corresponds to TRBD1 (6 bases). Germline CDR1 and CDR2: MNHEY and SVGAGI. Trimming stripped 6 bases from V and 0 bases from J, with 12 bases between. The CDR3 is 15 amino acids. The chain's CDR3 is CASRPGEYSNQPQHF. The CDR3 nucleotides are TGTGCCAGCAGGCCAGGGGAATATAGCAATCAGCCCCAGCATTTT.

Details on this clone: This CDR3 is also generated by other DNA sequences in the sample. This sequence joins TRBV7-2 and TRBJ2-1; no firm D call. The CDR3 length is 13 residues. The V end was cut by 2 bases, the J end by 4 bases, with 6 bases between. Germline-derived CDR1 and CDR2 are SGHTA and FQGNSA. CDR3: CASSLTRYNEQFF. The CDR3 region has the DNA TGTGCCAGCAGCTTAACCCGGTACAATGAGCAGTTCTTC.

The chain combines TRBV28 with TRBJ2-1; TRBD2 agrees at 11 bases. The ends lost 7 bases at V and 7 bases at J; junction bases unmatched: 9. The CDR3 has 15 amino acids. The germline V gene encodes CDR1 MDHEN and CDR2 SYDVKM. The CDR3 spells CASTPSLAGVNEQFF. CDR3 sequence (DNA): TGTGCCAGCACCCCCTCACTAGCGGGAGTAAATGAGCAGTTCTTC.

This chain links TRBV28 with TRBJ2-1, with 13 nucleotides matching TRBD2. There are 15 residues in the CDR3. CDR1 is MDHEN and CDR2 is SYDVKM in the germline V gene. Losses at the gene ends were 8 bases for V and 6 bases for J; bases not matched to a gene: 7. CDR3: CASGQLAGGGNEQFF. The DNA for the CDR3 is TGTGCCAGCGGACAACTAGCGGGAGGGGGCAATGAGCAGTTCTTC.

The chain couples TRBV27 to TRBJ1-4; a weak D match, TRBD1 (5 bases). Germline V gene data show CDR1 as MNHEY and CDR2 as SMNVEV (reference sequence). With 0 bases removed from V and 7 bases from J, the gap between germline ends came to 18 bases. The CDR3 runs to 17 residues. The CDR3 coding sequence is TGTGCCAGCAGTTTATCGCCACAGGAGTTTAATCGTGAAAAACTGTTTTTT. Its translation is CASSLSPQEFNREKLFF.

The chain joins TRBV5-4 to TRBJ1-2; no definite D call. Between the trimmed V and J ends, which lost 0 bases and 4 bases, there was a span of 13 bases. The CDR3 spans 15 residues. The germline V gene encodes CDR1 SGHNT and CDR2 YYREEE (reference sequence). CDR3 nucleotide sequence: TGTGCCAGCAGCTTGGGGGCGGGGAGCAGCTATGGCTACACCTTC. Its protein is CASSLGAGSSYGYTF. The full variable domain, its missing parts supplied by reference TRBV5-4 and TRBJ1-2, is ETGVTQSPTHLIKTRGQQVTLRCSSQSGHNTVSWYQQALGQGPQFIFQYYREEENGRGNFPPRFSGLQFPNYSSELNVNALELDDSALYLCASSLGAGSSYGYTFGSGTRLTVV.

The chain links TRBV7-8 to TRBJ2-7; D gene uncertain. This CDR3 region has 13 residues. Germline-derived CDR1 and CDR2 are SGHVS and FQNEAQ. V was pared by 2 bases and J by 12 bases, with 17 bases between. The CDR3 nucleotides read TGTGCCAGCAGCTTATTTGGGCCGGATTATGGGTACTTC. This encodes CASSLFGPDYGYF. Variable domain in full (rest from reference TRBV7-8 and TRBJ2-7): GAGVSQSPRYKVAKRGQDVALRCDPISGHVSLFWYQQALGQGPEFLTYFQNEAQLDKSGLPSDRFFAERPEGSVSTLKIQRTQQEDSAVYLCASSLFGPDYGYFGPGTRLTVT.

The V gene is TRBV7-8, the J gene TRBJ2-1; the match to TRBD2 covers 7 bases. This CDR3 is 17 amino acids long. Per germline, CDR1 SGHVS and CDR2 FQNEAQ. After removal of 2 bases from V and 0 bases from J, the junction contained 7 bases not matched to a gene. The CDR3 bases are TGTGCCAGCAGCTTAACCGGGACTACCGTCTCCTACAATGAGCAGTTCTTC. Encoded protein: CASSLTGTTVSYNEQFF.

The rearrangement links TRBV7-9 to TRBJ2-7; 8 bases line up with TRBD1. The junction had 7 bases not matched to a gene; V was cut back by 1 base and J by 2 bases. CDR3 length: 16 residues. Germline CDR1 SEHNR, CDR2 FQNEAQ (reference sequence). The CDR3 sequence: CASSLVGQGPPYEQYF. CDR3 DNA sequence: TGTGCCAGCAGCTTAGTCGGACAGGGCCCACCCTACGAGCAGTACTTC.

The chain carries TRBV19 and TRBJ1-6, with 8 nucleotides matching TRBD1. The CDR3 totals 17 residues. Germline assignment: CDR1 LNHDA and CDR2 SQIVND (reference sequence). V lost 6 bases, J lost 0 bases, and 7 bases stayed unmatched. The CDR3 spells CASRARGQSSYNSPLHF. CDR3 DNA: TGTGCCAGTAGGGCCAGGGGGCAGAGCTCCTATAATTCACCCCTCCACTTT.

The chain couples TRBV3-1 (or the pseudogene TRBV3-2) to TRBJ1-2, with D uncertain. Germline V lookup: CDR1 LGHDT, CDR2 YNNKEL (reference sequence). The CDR3 sequence is 14 residues long. Trimming took off 2 bases at V and 2 bases at J, with 9 bases between the two ends. CDR3 nucleotide sequence: TGTGCCAGCAGCCAACAGCGCGACAACTATGGCTACACCTTC. Translation: CASSQQRDNYGYTF.